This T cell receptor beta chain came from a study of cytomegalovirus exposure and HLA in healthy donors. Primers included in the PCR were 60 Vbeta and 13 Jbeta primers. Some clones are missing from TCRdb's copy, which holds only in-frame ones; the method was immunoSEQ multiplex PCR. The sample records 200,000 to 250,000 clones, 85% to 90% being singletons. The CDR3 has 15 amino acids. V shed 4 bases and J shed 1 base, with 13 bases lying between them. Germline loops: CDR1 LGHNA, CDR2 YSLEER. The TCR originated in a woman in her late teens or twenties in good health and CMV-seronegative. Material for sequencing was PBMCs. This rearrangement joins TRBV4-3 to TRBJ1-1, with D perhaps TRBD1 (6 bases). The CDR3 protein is CASSPSDRRNTEAFF. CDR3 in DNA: TGCGCCAGCAGCCCGTCAGACAGGAGGAACACTGAAGCTTTCTTT.